The T cell receptor (beta chain) described here comes from a study of OX40 agonist ivuxolimab in advanced cancers. Study summary: Every 2 weeks, patients received ivuxolimab intravenously, dosed at 0.01 to 10 mg/kg. Enrolled patients in dose escalation had cancers that were hepatocellular carcinoma, melanoma, renal cell or head and neck cancer. Findings of the study overall: Relative to CD4+, CD8+ T cells held more expanded clones on average.

On this clone itself: Its antigen remains unknown.

Germline V gene data show CDR1 as SNHLY and CDR2 as FYNNEI. J lost 5 bases, V lost 4 bases, and 0 bases had no gene match. The CDR3 contains 14 residues. A history of autoimmune disease or systemic immunosuppression excluded patients. The method was immunoSEQ multiplex PCR; TCRdb's version includes in-frame clones alone and lacks a portion of them. The profile covers 98,000 or so clones, with roughly nine tenths appearing a single time and around 2.5% taken by the ten largest. Specimen: CD4+ or CD8+ T cells sorted from blood, collected in a trial of the OX40 agonist ivuxolimab. This TCR came from an adult with an advanced solid tumor such as melanoma, head and neck, liver or kidney cancer. The genes are TRBV2 and TRBJ2-3; 13 nucleotides align to TRBD2. The CDR3 sequence: CASSGLAGGDTQYF. CDR3 nucleotides: TGTGCCAGCAGTGGACTAGCGGGAGGAGATACGCAGTATTTT. The full variable domain, completed using reference TRBV2 and TRBJ2-3, is EPEVTQTPSHQVTQMGQEVILRCVPISNHLYFYWYRQILGQKVEFLVSFYNNEISEKSEIFDDQFSVERPDGSNFTLKIRSTKLEDSAMYFCASSGLAGGDTQYFGPGTRLTVL.